A selection of T cell receptor beta chains follows, all from one sample in a study of cytomegalovirus exposure and HLA in healthy donors. The method was immunoSEQ multiplex PCR; TCRdb's version includes in-frame clones alone and lacks a portion of them. The sample has about 110,000 clones; roughly three quarters are singletons. The sequenced material came from PBMCs. The receptor source for this set is a woman aged 50 to 60 in good health and CMV-seropositive. Both conserved end residues are trimmed from each CDR3.

CDR3	V	J
ASSADGDYGYT	TRBV27	TRBJ1-2
ASSLGGLAGGPADTQY	TRBV5-4	TRBJ2-3
ASSNCAWTDSNQPQH	TRBV21-1	TRBJ1-5
ASTWDRTQETQY	TRBV2	TRBJ2-5
ASRTSGSGGELF	TRBV27	TRBJ2-2
ASSPLADLAKNIQY	TRBV18	TRBJ2-4
ASSLSGGAGNEQF	TRBV5-1	TRBJ2-1
ASSARDLETQY	TRBV9	TRBJ2-5
ASSLDQWTSGREQF	TRBV11-2	TRBJ2-1
ASRDPGQGVRAKNIQY	TRBV28	TRBJ2-4
ASSKVAGAYSGANVLT	TRBV21-1	TRBJ2-6
ASSLKGASKAAF	TRBV7-8	TRBJ1-1
ASSSEGGLNEQF	TRBV7-2	TRBJ2-1
ASSPRGYGTEAF	TRBV5-1	TRBJ1-1
ASSPTGSTHEQY	TRBV28	TRBJ2-7
ASSFLGGTSGSDTQY	TRBV11-2	TRBJ2-3
ASSGYEQY	TRBV2	TRBJ2-7
ASSFARNGELF	TRBV11-3	TRBJ2-2
ASSGPYRHEQY	TRBV7-2	TRBJ2-7
ASSGGMYGYT	TRBV9	TRBJ1-2
ASRSGLAGGLSYEQY	TRBV2	TRBJ2-7
ASRLLATNEKLF	TRBV2	TRBJ1-4
ASSQAGGSSGANGLT	TRBV4-3	TRBJ2-6
SSSLGAGVMIGYT	TRBV7-9	TRBJ1-2
ASSARERPRTEAF	TRBV5-6	TRBJ1-1
SSSLSANYGYT	TRBV7-9	TRBJ1-2
ASSLSAGANGLT	TRBV11-2	TRBJ2-6
ASSTSGRGEETQY	TRBV6-1	TRBJ2-5
ASSPGLARRETQY	TRBV6-1	TRBJ2-5
ASSRPGQGAYEQY	TRBV5-4	-
ASSLRGASYNEQF	TRBV7-3	TRBJ2-1
ASSPRTGEYGYT	TRBV7-2	TRBJ1-2
AITGGRGLTGELF	TRBV10-3	TRBJ2-2
ASSLAGGQTDTQY	TRBV7-9	TRBJ2-3
SAKGATEAF	TRBV20-1	TRBJ1-1
ASTLAGASTDTQY	TRBV13	TRBJ2-3
ASSGEDRGRGYT	TRBV11-1	TRBJ1-2
ASSSADSPSSYEQY	TRBV7-9	TRBJ2-7
ASRLQGQSMNTEAF	TRBV2	TRBJ1-1
ASSLDTSGGTEAF	TRBV5-1	TRBJ1-1
ASSLLTSSYNEQF	TRBV7-3	TRBJ2-1
ASSAGPGEQY	TRBV27	TRBJ2-7
ASSLGSSGNTIY	TRBV5-4	TRBJ1-3
ASSLGRGAGGSYGYT	TRBV7-2	TRBJ1-2